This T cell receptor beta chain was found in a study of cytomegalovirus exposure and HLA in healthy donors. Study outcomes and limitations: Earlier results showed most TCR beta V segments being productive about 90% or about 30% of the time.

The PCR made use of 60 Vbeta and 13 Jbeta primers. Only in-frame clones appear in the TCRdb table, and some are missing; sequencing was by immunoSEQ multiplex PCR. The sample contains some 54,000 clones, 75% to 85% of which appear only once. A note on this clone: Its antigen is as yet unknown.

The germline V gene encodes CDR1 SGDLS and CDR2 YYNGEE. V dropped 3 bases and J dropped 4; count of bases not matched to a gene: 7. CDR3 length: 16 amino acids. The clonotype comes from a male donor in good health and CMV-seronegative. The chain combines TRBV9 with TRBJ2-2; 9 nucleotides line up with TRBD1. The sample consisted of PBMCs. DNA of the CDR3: TGTGCCAGCAGCGGACACAGGGGGCGCAGCACCGGGGAGCTGTTTTTT. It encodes CASSGHRGRSTGELFF.